The 22 T cell receptor beta chains below come from one sample, sequenced in a study of cytomegalovirus exposure and HLA in healthy donors. The primer mix had 60 Vbeta and 13 Jbeta primers. Assay: immunoSEQ multiplex PCR; the TCRdb copy retains only in-frame clones and omits some. The sample carries 100,000 or so clones, about four fifths recorded once. The sequenced sample consisted of PBMCs. The receptor source for this set is a female donor in good health and CMV-seropositive.

Points on this clone: One junction end disagrees with the germline gene, perhaps due to a read error. Written as DNA, the CDR3 is TGTTCCAGCAGCTTCTCGACAGGACGCGAGCAGTACTTC. It encodes CSSSFSTGREQYF. The rearrangement joins TRBV7-9 to TRBJ2-7; TRBD1 is a possible D gene (6 bases). Germline V lookup: CDR1 SEHNR, CDR2 FQNEAQ (reference sequence). CDR3 length: 13 amino acids.

There are a few counts of this clone. This chain uses TRBV10-3 with TRBJ1-2; D unresolved. The CDR3 is made up of 14 amino acids. Trimming removed 8 bases at V and 7 bases at J, with 20 bases between. CDR1 and CDR2 from the germline V gene are ENHRY and SYGVKD. The CDR3, as DNA: TGTGCCATCCTTATGTACTGGGTAACGGGTGGCTACACCTTC. This sequence encodes CAILMYWVTGGYTF.

The chain is built from TRBV5-1 and TRBJ2-5; 9 bases agree with TRBD1. CDR1 and CDR2 from the germline V gene are SGHRS and YFSETQ. The trim removed 3 bases at V and 3 bases at J, leaving 6 bases unmatched. This CDR3 contains 15 residues. The CDR3 DNA follows: TGCGCCAGCAGCTCAGGGACAGGGCCTGAAGAGACCCAGTACTTC. Protein sequence: CASSSGTGPEETQYF. Full variable domain (remainder filled in from reference TRBV5-1 and TRBJ2-5): KAGVTQTPRYLIKTRGQQVTLSCSPISGHRSVSWYQQTPGQGLQFLFEYFSETQRNKGNFPGRFSGRQFSNSRSEMNVSTLELGDSALYLCASSSGTGPEETQYFGPGTRLLVL.

The rearrangement joins TRBV23-1 to TRBJ1-2, with a weak D call TRBD1 (5 bases). TRBV23-1 is flagged as an ORF with uncertain function. V lost 4 bases and J lost 3, with 15 bases in between. CDR3 length: 15 amino acids. The CDR3 bases are TGCGCCAGCAGTCTCCTCCAGGGATGGGACTATGGCTACACCTTC. It specifies CASSLLQGWDYGYTF.

The rearrangement joins TRBV6-1 to TRBJ2-1, with D maybe TRBD1 (7 bases). V lost 4 bases, J lost 3 bases, and 16 bases lay in between. Germline V CDR1 and CDR2: MNHNS, SASEGT. This CDR3 comprises 16 residues. The CDR3 DNA follows: TGTGCCAGCAGTGGAGGAGGGGGCGGGAACTACAATGAGCAGTTCTTC. Translated: CASSGGGGGNYNEQFF.

This chain links TRBV7-9 with TRBJ1-2; 9 bases align to TRBD1. After removal of 5 bases from V and 7 bases from J, the junction contained 8 bases not matched to a gene. Germline values: CDR1 SEHNR, CDR2 FQNEAQ (reference sequence). The CDR3 runs 14 residues. DNA of the CDR3: TGTGCCAGCAGCACAGGGACAGGGACTGGTGGCTACACCTTC. It yields the protein CASSTGTGTGGYTF.

The chain joins TRBV2 to TRBJ2-5; D may be TRBD1 (5 bases). V was clipped by 7 bases and J by 2 bases, with 11 bases between them. The CDR3 loop spans 13 amino acids. Germline V CDR1 and CDR2: SNHLY, FYNNEI. The DNA of the CDR3 is TGTGCCAGCATGGGGCGGAGACAAGAGACCCAGTACTTC. It translates to CASMGRRQETQYF.

A single count supports this clone. This chain links TRBV7-8 with TRBJ1-1, with 9 bases matching TRBD1. Trimming cost V 5 bases and J 10 bases; bases outside gene matches: 8. Germline loops: CDR1 SGHVS, CDR2 FQNEAQ. The CDR3 totals 13 residues. The CDR3 loop reads CASSPTGQGLAFF. The CDR3, as DNA: TGTGCCAGCAGCCCTACGGGACAGGGCTTAGCTTTCTTT.

The chain employs TRBV12-2 and TRBJ2-2; TRBD1 was called by the table and not checked on the DNA. TRBV12-2 is a pseudogene. CDR3 length: 14 residues. CDR3 bases: TGTGCAAGTCGCGCCCCCCCCCAGACCGGGGAGCTGTTTTTT. Amino acid sequence: CASRAPPQTGELFF.

The V call is TRBV30, the J call TRBJ1-1, with 8 positions matching TRBD1. V lost 3 bases, J lost 5 bases, and 8 bases stayed unmatched. The CDR3 extends over 14 amino acids. CDR1 is GTSNPN, CDR2 SVGIG, per germline (reference sequence). The DNA for the CDR3 is TGTGCCTGGAGCACGGACAGGGTTGTTACTGAAGCTTTCTTT. Translating it yields CAWSTDRVVTEAFF.

The chain links TRBV29-1 to TRBJ2-5; TRBD2 aligns across 8 bases. The CDR3 is 15 amino acids. Germline CDR1 SQVTM, CDR2 ANQGSEA. V trimming: 3 bases; J trimming: 5 bases; junction bases outside the gene matches: 11. The chain's CDR3 is CSVDTSGSIMETQYF. The CDR3 DNA is TGCAGCGTTGACACCAGCGGGAGTATTATGGAGACCCAGTACTTC.

In this sample, this clone turned up once. The chain recombines TRBV30 with TRBJ1-5, with a weak D call TRBD1 (6 bases). Germline V lookup: CDR1 GTSNPN, CDR2 SVGIG (reference sequence). V lost 3 bases to trimming and J lost 0 bases, with 15 bases between them. The CDR3 extends over 16 amino acids. In DNA, the CDR3 is TGTGCCTGGAGCAACAGGGCAGATTATAGCAATCAGCCCCAGCATTTT. It yields the protein CAWSNRADYSNQPQHF.

The CDR3 sequence is CASSPRSASYEQYF. The CDR3 DNA sequence: TGTGCCAGCTCACCACGGTCAGCGTCCTACGAGCAGTACTTC. J is TRBJ2-5 and V is TRBV18; D is unclear. TRBJ2-7 explains the end of the DNA better; the J call may be wrong. The CDR3 consists of 14 residues. From germline, CDR1 is KGHSH and CDR2 LQKENI.

The V gene is TRBV19, the J gene TRBJ2-2; 9 bases are shared with TRBD1. Looked up from germline, CDR1 is LNHDA and CDR2 is SQIVND (reference sequence). The CDR3 has 15 residues. The J segment lost 2 bases and the V segment lost 4 bases, leaving 2 bases of the junction unmatched. As DNA, the CDR3 is TGTGCCAGTAGTACGGGACAGGGAAACACCGGGGAGCTGTTTTTT. It encodes CASSTGQGNTGELFF.

The rearrangement uses TRBV5-1 and TRBJ1-1; D unclear. The CDR3 is made up of 14 amino acids. Germline V CDR1 and CDR2: SGHRS, YFSETQ. Trimming cost V 0 bases and J 0 bases, with 6 bases left between them. This CDR3 is CASSLGEMNTEAFF. The DNA of the CDR3 is TGCGCCAGCAGCTTGGGCGAAATGAACACTGAAGCTTTCTTT.

The J gene is TRBJ2-3, the V gene TRBV7-9; TRBD2 agrees at 7 bases. Losses at the gene ends were 5 bases for V and 1 base for J; bases not matched to a gene: 3. CDR1 is SEHNR, CDR2 FQNEAQ, per germline (reference sequence). The CDR3 is made up of 14 amino acids. The CDR3: CASSPSGRTDTQYF. The DNA for the CDR3 is TGTGCCAGCAGCCCTAGCGGCCGCACAGATACGCAGTATTTT. The entire variable domain, with the rest obtained from reference TRBV7-9 and TRBJ2-3, is as follows: DTGVSQNPRHKITKRGQNVTFRCDPISEHNRLYWYRQTLGQGPEFLTYFQNEAQLEKSRLLSDRFSAERPKGSFSTLEIQRTEQGDSAMYLCASSPSGRTDTQYFGPGTRLTVL.

The rearrangement joins TRBV5-1 to TRBJ2-3; 12 bases fit TRBD2. CDR1 and CDR2 (germline): SGHRS, YFSETQ. The CDR3 length is 19 residues. Trimming took 2 bases from V and 0 from J; bases not matched to a gene: 10. The CDR3 sequence: CASSFEALTSGGSTDTQYF. The CDR3, as DNA: TGCGCCAGCAGCTTCGAGGCCCTGACTAGCGGGGGTAGCACAGATACGCAGTATTTT.

The rearrangement joins TRBV5-1 to TRBJ2-1; 8 nucleotides match TRBD2. The V and J ends lost 0 bases and 7 bases, in that order; junction bases with no gene match: 6. Germline CDR1 reads SGHRS; CDR2 reads YFSETQ. CDR3 length equals 15 residues. The CDR3 DNA reads as TGCGCCAGCAGCTTGGGGGCGGGGGGATCGAATGAGCAGTTCTTC. It translates to CASSLGAGGSNEQFF.

The V gene is TRBV4-1, the J gene TRBJ2-7; 8 bases align to TRBD1. CDR1 is MGHRA, CDR2 YSYEKL, per germline. The length of the CDR3 is 16 residues. J gave up 0 bases and V 0 bases, and 4 bases lay outside the gene matches. CDR3 in DNA: TGCGCCAGCAGCCAAGACCGGGACAGGATCTCCTACGAGCAGTACTTC. Translation: CASSQDRDRISYEQYF.

The chain recombines TRBV19 with TRBJ1-1; 7 bases agree with TRBD1. The CDR3 covers 16 residues. The V segment lost 5 bases and the J segment 2 bases; nucleotides outside the gene matches: 11. Germline V gene lookup returns CDR1 LNHDA and CDR2 SQIVND (reference sequence). The CDR3 DNA is TGTGCCAGTAGTCCCGACAGGGCAGGGGAAAACACTGAAGCTTTCTTT. Encoded protein: CASSPDRAGENTEAFF. Using reference TRBV19 and TRBJ1-1 for the parts outside the CDR3, the full variable domain is DGGITQSPKYLFRKEGQNVTLSCEQNLNHDAMYWYRQDPGQGLRLIYYSQIVNDFQKGDIAEGYSVSREKKESFPLTVTSAQKNPTAFYLCASSPDRAGENTEAFFGQGTRLTVV.

This clone is categorized as medium-sized. The chain has TRBV6-5 and TRBJ2-2; 7 bases are a match to TRBD1. From germline, CDR1 is MNHEY and CDR2 SVGAGI. V lost 2 bases and J lost 7; bases outside the gene matches: 4. This CDR3 has 14 residues. The CDR3 protein is CASSYAQGSGELFF. The CDR3 bases are TGTGCCAGCAGTTACGCACAGGGGAGCGGGGAGCTGTTTTTT.

This clone was seen just once. The chain carries TRBV6-5 and TRBJ2-7, with TRBD2 matching over 12 bases. The CDR3 is 15 residues long. V shed 6 bases and J 2 bases; nucleotides not matched to a gene: 5. Per germline, CDR1 MNHEY and CDR2 SVGAGI. CDR3 region: CASSRLAGEAYEQYF. The CDR3 region has the DNA TGTGCCAGCAGCAGACTAGCGGGAGAAGCCTACGAGCAGTACTTC.